A selection of T cell receptor beta chains follows, all from one sample in a study of human T cells and chemical hapten exposure. Via MiXCR, TCRdb re-called the RACE reads, giving one row per CDR3 protein. Among around 82,000 distinct CDR3 sequences listed, 6% to 8.5% were seen once. Sequencing used whole blood, obtained in connection with sensitization to the hapten diphenylcyclopropenone (DPC). The receptors here all came from a woman aged 30 to 39 with alopecia areata. Some clones in this sample may be carry-over from other donors' samples. Both conserved end residues are part of each CDR3. Fields, in order: D gene, clone size, CDR3 length, J gene, V gene, CDR3 protein, CDR3 DNA. D genes are given only for firm matches. Only part of the rows carry a size: once, few, many, or a class if the clone is expanded.

-	-	13	TRBJ2-5	TRBV29-1	CSVAEGGQETQYF	TGCAGCGTTGCCGAGGGGGGTCAAGAGACCCAGTACTTC
TRBD1	many	16	TRBJ1-1	TRBV11-1	CASSLGGQGTNTEAFF	TGTGCCAGCAGCTTAGGGGGACAGGGAACGAACACTGAAGCTTTCTTT
-	few	15	TRBJ1-6	TRBV5-1	CASSLGQSYNSPLHF	TGCGCCAGCAGCTTGGGACAGTCTTACAATTCACCCCTCCACTTT
-	many	16	TRBJ2-1	TRBV6-5	CASRGAPGDLHNEQFF	TGTGCCAGCAGGGGAGCGCCAGGGGACTTACACAATGAGCAGTTCTTC
-	-	13	TRBJ1-5	TRBV11-2	CASSLGDNQPQHF	TGTGCCAGCAGCTTAGGGGACAATCAGCCCCAGCATTTT
-	few	15	TRBJ1-4	TRBV5-1	CASSSTGFGDEKLFF	TGCGCCAGCAGCTCAACAGGGTTCGGGGATGAAAAACTGTTTTTT
TRBD2	many	14	TRBJ2-7	TRBV3-1	CASSQGTSGYEQYF	TGTGCCAGCAGCCAAGGAACTAGCGGCTACGAGCAGTACTTC
-	many	15	TRBJ1-1	TRBV20-1	CSASHWDRTNTEAFF	TGCAGTGCTAGTCATTGGGACCGAACGAACACTGAAGCTTTCTTT
-	few	16	TRBJ1-2	TRBV4-2	CASSQDMGGILYGYTF	TGTGCCAGCAGCCAAGATATGGGGGGGATCCTCTATGGCTACACCTTC
-	-	16	TRBJ1-1	TRBV3-1	CASSQGRGGRSTEAFF	TGTGCCAGCAGCCAAGGTCGTGGGGGGCGGAGCACTGAAGCTTTCTTT
-	few	11	TRBJ1-6	TRBV5-5	CASSWGPILHF	TGTGCCAGCAGCTGGGGACCCATCCTGCACTTT
-	-	13	TRBJ1-3	TRBV3-1	CASSHPSGNTIYF	TGTGCCAGCAGCCATCCCTCTGGAAACACCATATATTTT
-	many	14	TRBJ2-5	TRBV5-1	CASSLSRAEETQYF	TGCGCCAGCAGCTTGAGCAGGGCAGAAGAGACCCAGTACTTC
TRBD2	many	20	TRBJ2-5	TRBV10-3	CAISESEAFPSGPNQETQYF	TGTGCCATCAGTGAGTCCGAGGCCTTCCCTAGCGGCCCTAACCAAGAGACCCAGTACTTC
-	-	16	TRBJ2-4	TRBV7-3	CASSLGGGGTKNIQYF	TGTGCCAGCAGCTTAGGAGGTGGAGGAACCAAAAACATTCAGTACTTC
-	few	12	TRBJ1-2	TRBV6-5	CASSNHNYGYTF	TGTGCCAGCAGTAACCATAACTATGGCTACACCTTC
-	few	15	TRBJ1-5	TRBV6-1	CASRNLLGRHQPQHF	TGTGCCAGCAGAAACCTACTCGGGCGGCATCAGCCCCAGCATTTT
TRBD1	many	14	TRBJ1-2	TRBV24-1	CATSEPQGVDGYTF	TGTGCCACCAGTGAACCACAGGGGGTTGATGGCTACACCTTC
TRBD2	many	16	TRBJ2-6	TRBV19	CATTTSGNPGANVLTF	TGTGCCACCACGACTAGCGGGAACCCTGGGGCCAACGTCCTGACTTTC
TRBD2	many	21	TRBJ2-3	TRBV5-4	CASSLPNMLSASGGRGDTQYF	TGTGCCAGCAGCTTGCCCAATATGTTGTCGGCTAGCGGGGGGCGGGGAGATACGCAGTATTTT
-	many	14	TRBJ2-1	TRBV9	CASSARPGYNEQFF	TGTGCCAGCAGCGCACGGCCGGGATACAATGAGCAGTTCTTC
-	many	15	TRBJ1-1	TRBV20-1	CSASLGGAGNTEAFF	TGCAGTGCTAGTCTCGGGGGGGCCGGTAACACTGAAGCTTTCTTT
-	-	14	TRBJ1-5	TRBV9	CASSAPGADQPQNF	TGTGCCAGCAGCGCGCCTGGGGCTGATCAGCCCCAGAATTTT
TRBD2	many	16	TRBJ2-1	TRBV25-1	CASSVARAGGPTEQFF	TGTGCCAGCAGTGTAGCCCGAGCGGGGGGGCCCACTGAGCAGTTCTTC
-	many	12	TRBJ1-1	TRBV2	CASSENALEAFF	TGTGCCAGCAGTGAAAATGCCCTAGAAGCTTTCTTT
-	few	11	TRBJ1-1	TRBV20-1	CSATRNTEAFF	TGCAGTGCTACCAGGAACACTGAAGCTTTCTTT
-	-	15	TRBJ2-3	TRBV7-2	CASREIPGTTDTQYF	TGTGCCAGCAGAGAGATCCCCGGAACCACAGATACGCAGTATTTT
-	-	13	TRBJ1-4	TRBV6-5	CASSPTTNEKLFF	TGTGCCAGCAGTCCGACAACTAATGAAAAACTGTTTTTT
-	-	14	TRBJ1-5	TRBV5-6	CASSWGDTNQPQHF	TGTGCCAGCAGCTGGGGGGACACCAATCAGCCCCAGCATTTT
TRBD1	-	15	TRBJ1-6	TRBV7-6	CASSLGTGGDPPLHF	TGTGCCAGCAGCTTAGGGACAGGGGGGGATCCACCCCTCCACTTT
-	many	15	TRBJ2-2	TRBV7-3	CASSFTATNTGELFF	TGTGCCAGCAGCTTCACAGCCACGAACACCGGGGAGCTGTTTTTT
TRBD2	-	15	TRBJ2-1	TRBV20-1	CSATVTSGSYNEQFF	TGCAGTGCTACCGTTACTAGCGGGAGCTACAATGAGCAGTTCTTC
-	many	15	TRBJ2-6	TRBV10-3	CAISESGFRANVLTF	TGTGCCATCAGTGAGTCTGGGTTTCGGGCCAACGTCCTGACTTTC
TRBD2	many	16	TRBJ2-3	TRBV29-1	CSVGGLAGGRTDTQYF	TGCAGCGTTGGAGGACTAGCGGGGGGACGCACAGATACGCAGTATTTT
-	few	17	TRBJ2-6	TRBV27	CASSLRGGLSGANVLTF	TGTGCCAGCAGTTTAAGGGGGGGGTTATCTGGGGCCAACGTCCTGACTTTC
-	many	13	TRBJ1-1	TRBV29-1	CSVTGTTNTEAFF	TGCAGCGTCACCGGGACAACGAACACTGAAGCTTTCTTT
TRBD1	many	15	TRBJ1-2	TRBV12-3/TRBV12-4	CASTFSPRGPAGYTF	TGTGCCAGCACCTTTAGTCCCAGGGGGCCGGCTGGCTACACCTTC
-	many	15	TRBJ2-7	TRBV4-2	CASSQDPTGSYEQYF	TGTGCCAGCAGCCAAGATCCGACAGGCTCCTACGAGCAGTACTTC
-	many	14	TRBJ2-3	TRBV20-1	CSARDTRKGDTQYF	TGCAGTGCTAGAGATACGAGAAAGGGAGATACGCAGTATTTT
TRBD2	few	14	TRBJ2-1	TRBV2	CASRSGGGYNEQFF	TGTGCCAGCAGGTCCGGGGGGGGGTACAATGAGCAGTTCTTC
-	few	13	TRBJ2-7	TRBV10-1	CASSAGRIYEQYF	TGCGCCAGCAGTGCCGGGCGGATCTACGAGCAGTACTTC
-	-	13	TRBJ1-1	TRBV10-3	CAISQGMNTEAFF	TGTGCCATCAGTCAGGGGATGAACACTGAAGCTTTCTTT
-	-	15	TRBJ1-1	TRBV2	CASMSGRRDNTEAFF	TGTGCCAGCATGTCCGGGAGGAGGGATAACACTGAAGCTTTCTTT
-	many	13	TRBJ2-7	TRBV18	CASSPRREHEQYF	TGTGCCAGCTCACCGCGTCGAGAGCACGAGCAGTACTTC
-	many	17	TRBJ2-7	TRBV3-1	CASSQDSRDFSSYEQYF	TGTGCCAGCAGCCAAGATTCTCGAGACTTTAGCTCCTACGAGCAGTACTTC
-	many	15	TRBJ1-1	TRBV20-1	CSAKDPDGVFTEAFF	TGCAGTGCTAAAGACCCGGACGGGGTTTTCACTGAAGCTTTCTTT
-	many	13	TRBJ1-1	TRBV2	CASSERGGLEAFF	TGTGCCAGCAGTGAGCGTGGGGGGCTTGAAGCTTTCTTT
-	few	16	TRBJ1-4	TRBV7-9	CASSRQGFGLWEKLFF	TGTGCCAGCAGCCGTCAGGGTTTCGGTCTCTGGGAAAAACTGTTTTTT
TRBD1	-	14	TRBJ2-7	TRBV5-1	CASKSPGQGNEQYF	TGCGCCAGCAAGAGTCCGGGACAGGGGAACGAGCAGTACTTC
TRBD1	-	14	TRBJ1-2	TRBV20-1	CSARKGQGAMSYTF	TGCAGTGCTAGAAAAGGACAGGGGGCTATGAGCTACACCTTC
-	-	14	TRBJ2-7	TRBV29-1	CSVESGLSFNEQYF	TGCAGCGTTGAGTCGGGACTTTCTTTTAACGAGCAGTACTTC
TRBD2	-	15	TRBJ2-3	TRBV5-1	CASSAGLADTDTQYF	TGCGCCAGCAGTGCCGGACTAGCGGACACAGATACGCAGTATTTT
TRBD2	many	15	TRBJ2-5	TRBV3-1	CASSQEPSGGETQYF	TGTGCCAGCAGCCAAGAGCCTAGCGGTGGAGAGACCCAGTACTTC